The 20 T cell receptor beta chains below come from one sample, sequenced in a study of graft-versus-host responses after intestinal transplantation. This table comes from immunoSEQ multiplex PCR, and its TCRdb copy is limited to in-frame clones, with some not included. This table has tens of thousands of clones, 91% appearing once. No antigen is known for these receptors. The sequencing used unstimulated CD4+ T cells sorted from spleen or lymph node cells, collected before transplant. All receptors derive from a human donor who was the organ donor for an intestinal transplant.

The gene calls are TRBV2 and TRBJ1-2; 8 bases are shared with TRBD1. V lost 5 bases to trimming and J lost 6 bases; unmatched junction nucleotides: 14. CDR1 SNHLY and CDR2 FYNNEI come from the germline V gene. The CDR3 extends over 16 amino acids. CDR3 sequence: CASSPGQAFGSNGYTF. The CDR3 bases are TGTGCCAGCAGTCCGGGACAGGCTTTCGGCTCGAATGGCTACACCTTC.

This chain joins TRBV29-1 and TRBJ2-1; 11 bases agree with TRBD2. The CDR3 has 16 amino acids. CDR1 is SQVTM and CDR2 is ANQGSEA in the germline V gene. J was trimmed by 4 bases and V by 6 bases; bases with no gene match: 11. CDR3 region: CSVLRLAGPNYNEQFF. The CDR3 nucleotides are TGCAGCGTCCTAAGACTAGCGGGACCTAATTACAATGAGCAGTTCTTC.

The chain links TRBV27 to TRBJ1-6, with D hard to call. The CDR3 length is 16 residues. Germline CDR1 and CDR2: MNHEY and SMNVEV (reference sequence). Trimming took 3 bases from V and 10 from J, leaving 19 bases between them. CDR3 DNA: TGTGCCAGCAGTTTTTATTCTATTTCAGGAACCTCACCCCTCCACTTT. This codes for CASSFYSISGTSPLHF.

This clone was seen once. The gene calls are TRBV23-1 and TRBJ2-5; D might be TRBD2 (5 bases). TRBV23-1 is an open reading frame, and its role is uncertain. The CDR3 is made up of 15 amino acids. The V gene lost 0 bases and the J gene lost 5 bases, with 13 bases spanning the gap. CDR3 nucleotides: TGCGCCAGCAGTCAATCGGAGGCGGTTTGGGAGACCCAGTACTTC. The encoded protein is CASSQSEAVWETQYF.

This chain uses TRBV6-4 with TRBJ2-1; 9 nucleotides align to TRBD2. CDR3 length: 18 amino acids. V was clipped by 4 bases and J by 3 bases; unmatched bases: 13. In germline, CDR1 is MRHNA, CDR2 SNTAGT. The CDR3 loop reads CASSALPFPAGGYNEQFF. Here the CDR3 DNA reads TGTGCCAGCAGTGCCCTCCCCTTCCCAGCGGGAGGCTACAATGAGCAGTTCTTC.

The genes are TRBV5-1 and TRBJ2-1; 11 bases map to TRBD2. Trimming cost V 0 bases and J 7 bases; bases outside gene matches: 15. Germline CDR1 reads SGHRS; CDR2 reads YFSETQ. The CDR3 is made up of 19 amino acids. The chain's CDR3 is CASSLGTRSGRASWNEQFF. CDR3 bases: TGCGCCAGCAGCTTGGGAACACGTAGCGGGAGGGCCTCGTGGAATGAGCAGTTCTTC.

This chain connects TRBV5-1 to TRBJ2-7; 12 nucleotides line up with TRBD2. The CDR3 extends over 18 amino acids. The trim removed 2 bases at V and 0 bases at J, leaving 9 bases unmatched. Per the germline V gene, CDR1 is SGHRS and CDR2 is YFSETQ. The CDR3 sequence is CASSLLAGGIGTSYEQYF. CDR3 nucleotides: TGCGCCAGCAGCTTACTAGCGGGGGGCATTGGGACCTCCTACGAGCAGTACTTC.

The CDR3 DNA sequence: TGTGCCAGCAGTTTGGGGGGTAGTAGCTACGAGCAGTACTTC. Translation gives CASSLGGSSYEQYF. The chain links TRBV28 to TRBJ2-7; the D gene is possibly TRBD2 (6 bases). The length of the CDR3 is 14 residues. The germline CDR1 and CDR2 sequences are MDHEN and SYDVKM. V lost 3 bases to trimming and J lost 3 bases, with 12 bases between them.

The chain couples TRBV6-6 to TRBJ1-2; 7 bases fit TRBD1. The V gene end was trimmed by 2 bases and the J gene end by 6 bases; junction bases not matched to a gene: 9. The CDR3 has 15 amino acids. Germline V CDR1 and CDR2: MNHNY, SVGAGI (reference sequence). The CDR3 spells CASSYHDRVRDGYTF. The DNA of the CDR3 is TGTGCCAGCAGTTACCATGACAGGGTGAGGGATGGCTACACCTTC.

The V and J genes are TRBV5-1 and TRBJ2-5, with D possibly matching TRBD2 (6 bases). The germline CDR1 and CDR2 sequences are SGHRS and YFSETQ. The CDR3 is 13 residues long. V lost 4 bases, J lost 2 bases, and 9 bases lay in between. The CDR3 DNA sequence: TGCGCCAGCAGCGGTAGCGGTCAAGAGACCCAGTACTTC. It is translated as CASSGSGQETQYF.

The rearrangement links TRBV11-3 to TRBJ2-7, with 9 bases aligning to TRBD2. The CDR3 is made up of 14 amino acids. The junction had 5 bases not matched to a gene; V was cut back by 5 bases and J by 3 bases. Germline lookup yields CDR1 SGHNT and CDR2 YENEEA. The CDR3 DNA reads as TGTGCCAGCAGCCCTAGCGGGACTTACTACGAGCAGTACTTC. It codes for CASSPSGTYYEQYF.

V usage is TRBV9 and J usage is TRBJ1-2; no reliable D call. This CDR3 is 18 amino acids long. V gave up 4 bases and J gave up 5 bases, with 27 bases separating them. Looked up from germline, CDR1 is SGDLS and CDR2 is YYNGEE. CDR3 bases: TGTGCCAGCAGCCCCGAGGTTGAGCCGATCTATACCCAATATGGCTACACCTTC. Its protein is CASSPEVEPIYTQYGYTF. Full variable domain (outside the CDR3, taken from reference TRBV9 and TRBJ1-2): DSGVTQTPKHLITATGQRVTLRCSPRSGDLSVYWYQQSLDQGLQFLIQYYNGEERAKGNILERFSAQQFPDLHSELNLSSLELGDSALYFCASSPEVEPIYTQYGYTFGSGTRLTVV.

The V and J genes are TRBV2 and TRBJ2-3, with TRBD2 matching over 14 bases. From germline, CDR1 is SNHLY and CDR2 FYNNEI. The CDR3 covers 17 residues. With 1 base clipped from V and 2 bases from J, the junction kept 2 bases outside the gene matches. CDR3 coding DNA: TGTGCCAGCAGTGAAGGACTAGCGGGAGGGCCCACAGATACGCAGTATTTT. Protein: CASSEGLAGGPTDTQYF. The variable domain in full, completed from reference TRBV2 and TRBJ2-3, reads EPEVTQTPSHQVTQMGQEVILRCVPISNHLYFYWYRQILGQKVEFLVSFYNNEISEKSEIFDDQFSVERPDGSNFTLKIRSTKLEDSAMYFCASSEGLAGGPTDTQYFGPGTRLTVL.

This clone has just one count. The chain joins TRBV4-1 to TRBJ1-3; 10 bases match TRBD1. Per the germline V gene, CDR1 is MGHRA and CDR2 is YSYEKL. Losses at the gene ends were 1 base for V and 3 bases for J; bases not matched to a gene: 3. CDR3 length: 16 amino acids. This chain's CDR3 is CASSQVGQGVGNTIYF. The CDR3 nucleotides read TGCGCCAGCAGCCAAGTCGGACAGGGGGTTGGAAACACCATATATTTT.

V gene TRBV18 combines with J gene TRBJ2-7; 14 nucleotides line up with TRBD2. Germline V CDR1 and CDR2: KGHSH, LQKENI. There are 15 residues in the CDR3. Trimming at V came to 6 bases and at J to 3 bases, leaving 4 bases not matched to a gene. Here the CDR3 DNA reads TGTGCCAGCTCTCGGACTAGCGGGGGGTTCTACGAGCAGTACTTC. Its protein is CASSRTSGGFYEQYF.

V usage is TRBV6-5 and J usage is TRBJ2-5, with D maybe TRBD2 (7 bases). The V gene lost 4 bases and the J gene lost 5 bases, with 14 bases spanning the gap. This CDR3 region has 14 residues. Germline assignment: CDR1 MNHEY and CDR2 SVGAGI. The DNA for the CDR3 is TGTGCCAGCAGTTTTTACAGGGAGGGGGAGACCCAGTACTTC. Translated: CASSFYREGETQYF.

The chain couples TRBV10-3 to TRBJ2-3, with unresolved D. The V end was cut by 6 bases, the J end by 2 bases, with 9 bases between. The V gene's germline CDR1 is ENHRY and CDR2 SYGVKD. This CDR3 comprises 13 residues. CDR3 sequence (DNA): TGTGCCATCAGGGGCCTATCCACAGATACGCAGTATTTT. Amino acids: CAIRGLSTDTQYF.

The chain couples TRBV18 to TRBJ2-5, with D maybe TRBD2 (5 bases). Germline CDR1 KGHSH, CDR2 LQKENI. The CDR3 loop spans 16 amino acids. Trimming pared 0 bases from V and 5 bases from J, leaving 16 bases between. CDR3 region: CASSPPSGRRGETQYF. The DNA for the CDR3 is TGTGCCAGCTCACCACCGTCTGGCAGGCGAGGGGAGACCCAGTACTTC.

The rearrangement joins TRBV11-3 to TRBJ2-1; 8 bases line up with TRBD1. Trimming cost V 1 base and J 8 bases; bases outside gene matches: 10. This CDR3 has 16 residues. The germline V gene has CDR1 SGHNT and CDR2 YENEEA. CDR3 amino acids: CASSLVPGGALHEQFF. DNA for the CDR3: TGTGCCAGCAGCTTAGTCCCAGGGGGCGCTTTACATGAGCAGTTCTTC.

Here the CDR3 DNA reads TGCGCCAGCAGCCACTGGAGGGGAAACACCATATATTTT. Translation: CASSHWRGNTIYF. The chain employs TRBV4-1 and TRBJ1-3; D call uncertain. Between the trimmed V and J ends, which lost 3 bases and 4 bases, there was a span of 7 bases. CDR1 MGHRA and CDR2 YSYEKL come from the germline V gene. This CDR3 has 13 residues.